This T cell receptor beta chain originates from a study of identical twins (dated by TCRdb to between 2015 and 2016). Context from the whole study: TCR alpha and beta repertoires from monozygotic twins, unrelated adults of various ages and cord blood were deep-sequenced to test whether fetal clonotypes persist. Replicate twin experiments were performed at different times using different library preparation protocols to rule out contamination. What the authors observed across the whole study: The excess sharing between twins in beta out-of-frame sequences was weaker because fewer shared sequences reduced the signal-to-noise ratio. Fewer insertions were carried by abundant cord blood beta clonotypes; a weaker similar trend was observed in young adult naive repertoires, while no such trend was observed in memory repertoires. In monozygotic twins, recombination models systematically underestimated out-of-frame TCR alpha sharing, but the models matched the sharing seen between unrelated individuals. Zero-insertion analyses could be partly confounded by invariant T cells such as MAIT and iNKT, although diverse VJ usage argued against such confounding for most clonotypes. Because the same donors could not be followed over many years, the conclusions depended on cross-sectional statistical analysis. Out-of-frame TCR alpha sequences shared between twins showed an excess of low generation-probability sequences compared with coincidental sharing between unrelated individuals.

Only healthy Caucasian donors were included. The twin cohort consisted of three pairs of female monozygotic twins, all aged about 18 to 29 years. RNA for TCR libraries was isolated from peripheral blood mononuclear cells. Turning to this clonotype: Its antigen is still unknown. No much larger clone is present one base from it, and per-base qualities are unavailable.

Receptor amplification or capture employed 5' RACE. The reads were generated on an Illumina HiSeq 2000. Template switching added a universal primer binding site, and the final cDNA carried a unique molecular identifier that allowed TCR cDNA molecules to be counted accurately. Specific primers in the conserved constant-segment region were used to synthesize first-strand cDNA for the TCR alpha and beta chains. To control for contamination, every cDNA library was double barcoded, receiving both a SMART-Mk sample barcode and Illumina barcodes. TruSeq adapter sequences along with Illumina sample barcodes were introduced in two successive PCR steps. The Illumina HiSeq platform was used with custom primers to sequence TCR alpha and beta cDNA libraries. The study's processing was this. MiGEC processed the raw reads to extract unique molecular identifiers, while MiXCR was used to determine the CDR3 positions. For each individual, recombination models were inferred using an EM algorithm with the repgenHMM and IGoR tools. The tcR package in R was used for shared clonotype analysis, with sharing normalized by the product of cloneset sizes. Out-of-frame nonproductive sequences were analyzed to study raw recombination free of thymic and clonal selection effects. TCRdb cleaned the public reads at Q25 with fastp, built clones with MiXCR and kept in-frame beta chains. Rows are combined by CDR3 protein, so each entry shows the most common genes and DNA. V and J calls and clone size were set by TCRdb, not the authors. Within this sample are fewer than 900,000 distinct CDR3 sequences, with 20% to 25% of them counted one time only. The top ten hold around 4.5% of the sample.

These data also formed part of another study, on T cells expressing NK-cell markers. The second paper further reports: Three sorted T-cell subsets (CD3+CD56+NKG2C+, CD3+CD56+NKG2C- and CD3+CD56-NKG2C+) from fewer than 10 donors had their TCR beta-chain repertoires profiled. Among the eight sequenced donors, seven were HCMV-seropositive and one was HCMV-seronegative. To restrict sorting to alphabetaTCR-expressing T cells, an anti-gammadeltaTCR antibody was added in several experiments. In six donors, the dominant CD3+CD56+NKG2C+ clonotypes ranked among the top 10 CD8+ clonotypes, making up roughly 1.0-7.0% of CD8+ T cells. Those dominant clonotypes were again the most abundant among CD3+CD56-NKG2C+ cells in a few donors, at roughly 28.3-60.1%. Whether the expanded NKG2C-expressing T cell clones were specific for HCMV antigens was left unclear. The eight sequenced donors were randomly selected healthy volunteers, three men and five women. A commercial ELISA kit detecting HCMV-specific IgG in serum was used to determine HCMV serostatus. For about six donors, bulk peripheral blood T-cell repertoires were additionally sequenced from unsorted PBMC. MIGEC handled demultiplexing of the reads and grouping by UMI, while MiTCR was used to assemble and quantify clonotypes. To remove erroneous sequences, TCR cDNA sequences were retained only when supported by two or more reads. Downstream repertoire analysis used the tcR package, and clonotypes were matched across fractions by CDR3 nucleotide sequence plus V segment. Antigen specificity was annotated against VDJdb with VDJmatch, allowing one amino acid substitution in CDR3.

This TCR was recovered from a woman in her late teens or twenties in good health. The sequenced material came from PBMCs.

The base sequence is TGTGCCAGCAGTGGACTAGCGGGAGAGGGCACCTACGAGCAGTACTTC. It is translated as CASSGLAGEGTYEQYF. Recombination connected TRBV6-1 to TRBJ2-7; TRBD2 agrees with 12 junctional bases. The CDR3 starts with the cysteine, ends with the phenylalanine, and has 16 residues. The entry retains the CDR3 DNA only, 48 bases that are in frame from base 1. The germline V gene supplies CDR1 MNHNS and CDR2 SASEGT. V is trimmed back by 4 bases and J by 2 bases, and the junction contains 6 bases that no gene match accounts for.